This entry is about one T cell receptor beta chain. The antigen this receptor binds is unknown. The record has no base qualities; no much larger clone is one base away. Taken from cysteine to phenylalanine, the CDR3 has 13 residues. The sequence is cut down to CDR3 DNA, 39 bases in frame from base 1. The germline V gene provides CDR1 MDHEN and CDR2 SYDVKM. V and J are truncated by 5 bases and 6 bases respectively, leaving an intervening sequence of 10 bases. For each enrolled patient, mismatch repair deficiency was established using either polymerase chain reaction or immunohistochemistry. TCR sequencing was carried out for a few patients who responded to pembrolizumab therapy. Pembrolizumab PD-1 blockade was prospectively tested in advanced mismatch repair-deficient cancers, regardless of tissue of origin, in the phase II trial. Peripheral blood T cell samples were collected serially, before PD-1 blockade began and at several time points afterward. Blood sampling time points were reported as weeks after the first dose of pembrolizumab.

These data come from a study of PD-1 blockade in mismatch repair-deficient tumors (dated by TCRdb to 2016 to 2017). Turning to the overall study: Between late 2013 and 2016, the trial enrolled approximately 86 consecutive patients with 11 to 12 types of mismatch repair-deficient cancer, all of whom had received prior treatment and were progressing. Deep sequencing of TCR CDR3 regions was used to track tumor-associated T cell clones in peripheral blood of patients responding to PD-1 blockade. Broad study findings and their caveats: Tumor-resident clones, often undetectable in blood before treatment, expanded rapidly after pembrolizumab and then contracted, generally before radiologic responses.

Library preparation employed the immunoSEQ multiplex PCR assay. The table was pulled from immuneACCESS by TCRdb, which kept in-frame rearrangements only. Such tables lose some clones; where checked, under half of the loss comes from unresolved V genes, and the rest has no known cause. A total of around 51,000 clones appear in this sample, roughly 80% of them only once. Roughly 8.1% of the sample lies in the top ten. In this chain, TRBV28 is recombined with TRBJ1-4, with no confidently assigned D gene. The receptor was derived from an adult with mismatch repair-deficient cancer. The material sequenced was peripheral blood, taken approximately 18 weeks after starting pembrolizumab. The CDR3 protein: CASSPGAHEKLFF. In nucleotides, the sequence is TGTGCCAGCAGTCCCGGTGCTCATGAAAAACTGTTTTTT.